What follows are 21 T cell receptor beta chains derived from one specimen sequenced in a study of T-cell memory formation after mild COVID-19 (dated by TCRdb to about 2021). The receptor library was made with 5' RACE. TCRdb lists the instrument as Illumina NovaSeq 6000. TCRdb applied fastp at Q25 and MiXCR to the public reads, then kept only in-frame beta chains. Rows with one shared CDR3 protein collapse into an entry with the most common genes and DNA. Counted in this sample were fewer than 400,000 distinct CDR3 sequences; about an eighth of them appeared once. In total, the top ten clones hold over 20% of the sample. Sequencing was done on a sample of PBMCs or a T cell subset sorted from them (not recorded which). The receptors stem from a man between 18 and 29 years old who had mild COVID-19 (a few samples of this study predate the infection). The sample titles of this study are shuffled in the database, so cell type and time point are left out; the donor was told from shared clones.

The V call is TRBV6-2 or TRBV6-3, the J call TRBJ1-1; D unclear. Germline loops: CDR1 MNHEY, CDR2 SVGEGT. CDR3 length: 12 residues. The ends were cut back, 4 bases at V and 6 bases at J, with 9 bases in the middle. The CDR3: CASSFGDSEAFF. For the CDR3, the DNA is TGTGCCAGCAGTTTCGGAGATTCTGAAGCTTTCTTT.

In DNA form, the CDR3 reads TGTGCCAGTCGGAACAGCGACTGGAGCTACACCTTC. It is translated as CASRNSDWSYTF. The rearrangement links TRBV19 to TRBJ1-2; D remains ambiguous. Trimming shortened V by 8 bases and J by 9 bases, and 16 bases separated the two germline ends. CDR3 length: 12 amino acids. CDR1 and CDR2 from the germline V gene are LNHDA and SQIVND (reference sequence).

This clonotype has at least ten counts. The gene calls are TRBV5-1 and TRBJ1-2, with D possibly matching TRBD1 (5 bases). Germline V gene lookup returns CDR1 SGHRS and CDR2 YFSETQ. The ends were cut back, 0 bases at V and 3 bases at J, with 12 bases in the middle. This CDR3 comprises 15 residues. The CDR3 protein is CASSLGQGKDYGYTF. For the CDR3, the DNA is TGCGCCAGCAGCTTGGGGCAGGGCAAGGACTATGGCTACACCTTC.

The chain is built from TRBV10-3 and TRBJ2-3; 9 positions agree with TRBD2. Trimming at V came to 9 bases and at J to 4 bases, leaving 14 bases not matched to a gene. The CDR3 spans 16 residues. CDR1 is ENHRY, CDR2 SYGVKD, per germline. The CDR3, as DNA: TGTGCCATACAGAGTGGATTAGCGGGGGATGCAGATACGCAGTATTTT. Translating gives CAIQSGLAGDADTQYF.

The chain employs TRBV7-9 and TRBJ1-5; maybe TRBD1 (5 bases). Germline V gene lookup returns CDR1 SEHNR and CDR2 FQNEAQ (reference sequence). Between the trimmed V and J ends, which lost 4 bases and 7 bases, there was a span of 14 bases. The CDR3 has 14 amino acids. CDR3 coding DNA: TGTGCCAGCAGCTCCCGTGGGGCCGTGCAGCCCCAGCATTTT. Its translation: CASSSRGAVQPQHF.

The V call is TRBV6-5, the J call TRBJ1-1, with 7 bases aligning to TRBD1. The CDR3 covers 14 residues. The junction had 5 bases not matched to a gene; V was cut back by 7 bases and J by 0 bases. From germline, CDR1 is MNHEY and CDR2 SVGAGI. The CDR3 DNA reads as TGTGCCAGCAATCGACAGGGAGTGAACACTGAAGCTTTCTTT. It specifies CASNRQGVNTEAFF.

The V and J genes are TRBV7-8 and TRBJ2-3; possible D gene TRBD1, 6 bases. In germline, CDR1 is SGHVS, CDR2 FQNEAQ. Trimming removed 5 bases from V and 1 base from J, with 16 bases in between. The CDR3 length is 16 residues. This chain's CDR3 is CASSLPRGGRTDTQYF. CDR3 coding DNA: TGTGCCAGCAGCCTCCCCAGGGGTGGGCGCACAGATACGCAGTATTTT.

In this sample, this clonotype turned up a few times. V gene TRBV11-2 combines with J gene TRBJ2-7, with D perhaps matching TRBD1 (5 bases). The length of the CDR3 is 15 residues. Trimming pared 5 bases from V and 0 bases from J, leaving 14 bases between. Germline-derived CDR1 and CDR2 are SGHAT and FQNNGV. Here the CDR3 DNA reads TGTGCCAGCAGCCAAGGGGCCGGAAGCTCCTACGAGCAGTACGTC. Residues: CASSQGAGSSYEQYV.

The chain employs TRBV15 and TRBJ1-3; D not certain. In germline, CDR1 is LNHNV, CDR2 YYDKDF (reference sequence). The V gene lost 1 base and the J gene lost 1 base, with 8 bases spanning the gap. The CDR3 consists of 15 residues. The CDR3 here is CATSRGYSSGNTIYF. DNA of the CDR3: TGTGCCACCAGCAGAGGGTACAGTTCTGGAAACACCATATATTTT.

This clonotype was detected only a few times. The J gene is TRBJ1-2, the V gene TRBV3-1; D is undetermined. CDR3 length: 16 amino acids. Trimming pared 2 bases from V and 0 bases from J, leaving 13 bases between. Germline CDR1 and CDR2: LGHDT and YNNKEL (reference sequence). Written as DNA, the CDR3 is TGTGCCAGCAGCCAATTGGGATCTTTAGCTAACTATGGCTACACCTTC. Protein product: CASSQLGSLANYGYTF.

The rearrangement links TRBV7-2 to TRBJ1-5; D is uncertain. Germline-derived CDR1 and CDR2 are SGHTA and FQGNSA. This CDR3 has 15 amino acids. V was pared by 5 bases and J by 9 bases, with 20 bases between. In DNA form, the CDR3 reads TGTGCCAGCAGCCCCGTTGGCAGGCCTTTAGGGCCCCAGCATTTT. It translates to CASSPVGRPLGPQHF.

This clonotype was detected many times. The CDR3 region is CASSFSGAQETQYF. The DNA for the CDR3 is TGTGCCAGCAGTTTCTCAGGCGCCCAAGAGACCCAGTACTTC. The chain couples TRBV6-5 to TRBJ2-5, with unresolved D. V lost 4 bases and J 1 base, leaving 10 bases between the germline ends. In germline, CDR1 is MNHEY, CDR2 SVGAGI. This CDR3 spans 14 amino acids.

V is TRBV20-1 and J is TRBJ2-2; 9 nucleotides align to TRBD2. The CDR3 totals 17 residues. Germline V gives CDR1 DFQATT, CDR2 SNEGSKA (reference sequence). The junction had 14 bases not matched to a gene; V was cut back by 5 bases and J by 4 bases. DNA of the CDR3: TGCAGTGCTTATGAAGATGGTAGCGGGGGACCCACCGGGGAGCTGTTTTTT. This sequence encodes CSAYEDGSGGPTGELFF.

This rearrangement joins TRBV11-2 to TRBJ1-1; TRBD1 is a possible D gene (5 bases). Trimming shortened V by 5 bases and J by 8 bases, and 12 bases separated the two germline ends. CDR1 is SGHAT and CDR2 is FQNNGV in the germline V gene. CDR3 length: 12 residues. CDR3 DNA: TGTGCCAGCAGCGTTCGACAGTCAGAAGCTTTCTTT. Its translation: CASSVRQSEAFF.

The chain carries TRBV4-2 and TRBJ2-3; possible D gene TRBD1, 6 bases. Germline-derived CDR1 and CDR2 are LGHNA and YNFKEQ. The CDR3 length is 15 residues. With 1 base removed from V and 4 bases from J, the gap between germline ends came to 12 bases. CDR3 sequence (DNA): TGTGCCAGCAGCCAAGTGGGCAGGGGATCAGATACGCAGTATTTT. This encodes CASSQVGRGSDTQYF.

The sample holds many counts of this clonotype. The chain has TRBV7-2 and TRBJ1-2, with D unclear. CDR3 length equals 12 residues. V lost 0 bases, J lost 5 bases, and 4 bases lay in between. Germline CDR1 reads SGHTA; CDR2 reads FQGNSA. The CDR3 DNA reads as TGTGCCAGCAGCTTAGCTGTTTATGGCTACACCTTC. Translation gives CASSLAVYGYTF.

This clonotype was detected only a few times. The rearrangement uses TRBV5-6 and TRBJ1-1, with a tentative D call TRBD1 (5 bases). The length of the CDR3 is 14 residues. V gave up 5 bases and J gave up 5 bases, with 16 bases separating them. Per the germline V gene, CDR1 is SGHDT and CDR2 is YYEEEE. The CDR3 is CASSSLGVRTEAFF. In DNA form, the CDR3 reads TGTGCCAGCAGTTCCCTGGGGGTACGAACTGAAGCTTTCTTT.

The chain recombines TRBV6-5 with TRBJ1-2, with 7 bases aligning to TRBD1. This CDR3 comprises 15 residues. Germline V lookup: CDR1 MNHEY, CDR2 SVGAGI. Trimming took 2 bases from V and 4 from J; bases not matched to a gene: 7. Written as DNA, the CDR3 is TGTGCCAGCAGTTACGGCGTGGGACAGCCCTATGGCTACACCTTC. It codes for CASSYGVGQPYGYTF.

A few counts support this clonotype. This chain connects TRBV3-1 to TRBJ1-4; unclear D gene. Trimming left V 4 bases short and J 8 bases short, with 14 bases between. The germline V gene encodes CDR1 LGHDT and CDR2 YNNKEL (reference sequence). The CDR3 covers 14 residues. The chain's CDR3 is CASSPVLATEKLFF. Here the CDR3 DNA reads TGTGCCAGCAGCCCCGTTTTGGCCACGGAAAAACTGTTTTTT.

The CDR3 nucleotides are TGCAGCGTTGACCTTGGGCCTGAAGCTTTCTTT. Translated: CSVDLGPEAFF. The chain uses TRBV29-1 and TRBJ1-1; no clear D gene. V was clipped by 3 bases and J by 6 bases, with 8 bases between them. The V gene's germline CDR1 is SQVTM and CDR2 ANQGSEA. The CDR3 runs 11 residues.

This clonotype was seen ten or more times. As DNA, the CDR3 is TGCAGTGCTAGAGAGAGGGGGAGGTACACCGGGGAGCTGTTTTTT. It is translated as CSARERGRYTGELFF. The chain combines TRBV20-1 with TRBJ2-2, with D possibly being TRBD1 or TRBD2 (6 bases each). CDR1 is DFQATT and CDR2 is SNEGSKA in the germline V gene (reference sequence). The CDR3 sequence is 15 residues long. V was shortened by 0 bases and J by 3 bases, with 11 bases between the two germline ends.